Sequencing of this TCR beta chain was carried out in a study of blood T cell repertoires in COVID-19. Study-level information: Some COVID-19 samples were acute and others convalescent; all came from the United States, Italy and Spain. In each case, the material was cDNA or gDNA derived from T cells, B-cell-depleted T cells, or PBMCs.

Clinical history reported by participants formed the basis on which cohorts were assigned. This clone was detected a few times. Produced via immunoSEQ multiplex PCR; TCRdb's table is partial and in-frame only. The data hold under 250,000 clones, with about four fifths observed a single time. Germline values: CDR1 MRHNA, CDR2 SNTAGT. The ends were cut back, 4 bases at V and 0 bases at J, with 10 bases in the middle. CDR3 size: 15 residues. The J gene is TRBJ2-1, the V gene TRBV6-4; maybe TRBD1 (5 bases). The receptor was derived from a woman aged 45-65 years who had been exposed to COVID-19. Sequenced: PBMCs or T cells enriched from blood (not recorded which). The CDR3 sequence is CASSGQPDSYNEQFF. In DNA form, the CDR3 reads TGTGCCAGCAGTGGACAGCCCGACTCCTACAATGAGCAGTTCTTC.